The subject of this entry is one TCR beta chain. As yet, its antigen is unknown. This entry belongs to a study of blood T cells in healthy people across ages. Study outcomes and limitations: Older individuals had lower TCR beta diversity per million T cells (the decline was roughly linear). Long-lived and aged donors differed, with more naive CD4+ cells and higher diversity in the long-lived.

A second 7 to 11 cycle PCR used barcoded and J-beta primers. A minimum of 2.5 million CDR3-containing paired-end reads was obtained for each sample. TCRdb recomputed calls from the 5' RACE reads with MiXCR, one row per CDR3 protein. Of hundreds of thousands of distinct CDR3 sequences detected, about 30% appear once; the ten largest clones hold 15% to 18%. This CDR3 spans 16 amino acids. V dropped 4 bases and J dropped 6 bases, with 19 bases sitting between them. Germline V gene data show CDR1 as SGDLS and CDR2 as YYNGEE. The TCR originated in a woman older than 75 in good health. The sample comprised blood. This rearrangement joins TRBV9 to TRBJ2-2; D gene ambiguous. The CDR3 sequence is CASSPASKVGAGELFF. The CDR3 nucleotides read TGTGCCAGCAGCCCCGCGAGCAAAGTTGGGGCCGGGGAGCTGTTTTTT.